One sample yielded the 11 T cell receptor beta chains listed below, sequenced in a study of shared T cell receptors in the human thymus. Generated by immunoSEQ multiplex PCR, the TCRdb table keeps only in-frame clones and is missing some. This sample has about 730,000 clones, with 80% to 90% found just once. The same specimen was also included in a second study, on human thymus T cells.

The source material was thymocytes. Every receptor here comes from a girl under three years old with a congenital heart defect.

This sequence joins TRBV28 and TRBJ2-7; D is ambiguous. The V and J ends lost 0 bases and 6 bases respectively, with 12 bases between them. This CDR3 contains 14 residues. In germline, CDR1 is MDHEN, CDR2 SYDVKM. The CDR3 nucleotides read TGTGCCAGCAGTTTATGGGCACAGAGTGGCGAGCAGTACTTC. Translation gives CASSLWAQSGEQYF. The full variable domain, completed using reference TRBV28 and TRBJ2-7, is DVKVTQSSRYLVKRTGEKVFLECVQDMDHENMFWYRQDPGLGLRLIYFSYDVKMKEKGDIPEGYSVSREKKERFSLILESASTNQTSMYLCASSLWAQSGEQYFGPGTRLTVT.

The gene calls are TRBV7-3 and TRBJ2-3; 14 bases fit TRBD2. The CDR3 runs 16 residues. Trimming removed 4 bases from V and 5 bases from J; junction bases left unmatched: 5. Germline V lookup: CDR1 SGHTA, CDR2 FQGTGA. CDR3 amino acids: CASSSTSGGAEDTQYF. The CDR3 region has the DNA TGTGCCAGCAGCTCGACTAGCGGGGGGGCCGAAGATACGCAGTATTTT.

This chain uses TRBV25-1 with TRBJ2-5, with TRBD1 matching 9 bases. The CDR3 has 16 amino acids. Germline loops: CDR1 MGHDK, CDR2 SYGVNS. Trimming removed 0 bases from V and 4 bases from J; junction bases left unmatched: 6. CDR3 sequence: CASSEYVRGQGETQYF. The CDR3 nucleotides are TGTGCCAGCAGTGAATATGTACGGGGACAGGGAGAGACCCAGTACTTC.

The chain uses TRBV6-5 and TRBJ1-4; 10 bases map to TRBD1. Germline V gives CDR1 MNHEY, CDR2 SVGAGI. The V segment lost 4 bases and the J segment 3 bases; nucleotides outside the gene matches: 5. This CDR3 region has 16 residues. The CDR3: CASSSRDRGPNEKLFF. DNA of the CDR3: TGTGCCAGCAGTTCCCGGGACAGGGGTCCTAATGAAAAACTGTTTTTT.

V is TRBV29-1 and J is TRBJ1-5; no definite D call. Germline V gene sequence: CDR1 SQVTM, CDR2 ANQGSEA. The CDR3 is 13 residues long. V shed 4 bases and J shed 0 bases, with 7 bases lying between them. This chain's CDR3 is CSVGRDSNQPQHF. In nucleotides, the CDR3 is TGCAGCGTTGGACGGGATAGCAATCAGCCCCAGCATTTT. Using reference TRBV29-1 and TRBJ1-5 for the parts outside the CDR3, the full variable domain is SAVISQKPSRDICQRGTSLTIQCQVDSQVTMMFWYRQQPGQSLTLIATANQGSEATYESGFVIDKFPISRPNLTFSTLTVSNMSPEDSSIYLCSVGRDSNQPQHFGDGTRLSIL.

The chain is built from TRBV5-4 and TRBJ2-2; D is unclear. CDR3 length equals 14 residues. Germline V gives CDR1 SGHNT, CDR2 YYREEE (reference sequence). Trimming took off 1 base at V and 2 bases at J, with 6 bases between the two ends. CDR3 nucleotides: TGTGCCAGCAGCTTGAACAGAAACACCGGGGAGCTGTTTTTT. Encoded protein: CASSLNRNTGELFF.

This clone was detected only a few times. The rearrangement uses TRBV6-1 and TRBJ2-1, with 9 bases aligning to TRBD1. Germline V CDR1 and CDR2: MNHNS, SASEGT. V was pared by 3 bases and J by 10 bases, with 4 bases of the junction left unmatched. The CDR3 is 13 residues long. The DNA of the CDR3 is TGTGCCAGCAGTGATACAGGGGGCGGCGAGCAGTTCTTC. Translated, it gives CASSDTGGGEQFF.

The J gene is TRBJ2-7, the V gene TRBV7-9; 7 bases align to TRBD2. The V gene's germline CDR1 is SEHNR and CDR2 FQNEAQ (reference sequence). This CDR3 has 16 residues. Trimming took 5 bases from V and 4 from J; bases not matched to a gene: 14. The CDR3 loop is CASSRASGTIKYEQYF. CDR3 bases: TGTGCCAGCAGCCGAGCCTCCGGGACTATTAAGTACGAGCAGTACTTC.

This clone appeared a single time. The rearrangement joins TRBV5-1 to TRBJ1-1; D unclear. CDR1 SGHRS and CDR2 YFSETQ come from the germline V gene. This CDR3 is 12 amino acids long. V dropped 8 bases and J dropped 1 base, with 9 bases sitting between them. CDR3 in DNA: TGCGCCAGTAAACACAAGAACACTGAAGCTTTCTTT. It translates to CASKHKNTEAFF.

The V and J genes are TRBV2 and TRBJ2-5; 7 bases agree with TRBD1. The J call is uncertain, as TRBJ2-7 better fits the DNA end. Germline V gene lookup returns CDR1 SNHLY and CDR2 FYNNEI. CDR3 size: 15 residues. The CDR3, as DNA: TGTGCCAGCAACCTCCGACAGGGTATGAGCTACGAGCAGTACTTC. The encoded protein is CASNLRQGMSYEQYF.

V gene TRBV4-3 combines with J gene TRBJ2-5, with a weak D call TRBD2 (5 bases). Per germline, CDR1 LGHNA and CDR2 YSLEER. The CDR3 is 17 residues long. With 0 bases removed from V and 2 bases from J, the gap between germline ends came to 16 bases. CDR3 region: CASSQDLMRDIQETQYF. In DNA form, the CDR3 reads TGCGCCAGCAGCCAAGACCTGATGAGGGATATACAAGAGACCCAGTACTTC.